This T cell receptor beta chain was sequenced in a study of blood T cell repertoires in COVID-19. Background on the study: Sample material is recorded as cDNA or gDNA derived from T cells, B-cell-depleted T cells, or PBMCs.

Trimming took 5 bases from V and 5 from J; bases not matched to a gene: 5. The CDR3 is 14 amino acids. Germline V gene data show CDR1 as SGHAT and CDR2 as FQNNGV. The table came from immunoSEQ multiplex PCR; TCRdb's copy has only in-frame clones and leaves some out. The sample shows about 100,000 clones, approximately 88% of them seen only once. This TCR derives from an older woman with acute or convalescent COVID-19. Sequenced sample: peripheral blood. The chain employs TRBV11-2 and TRBJ2-5; TRBD1 aligns across 10 bases. Here the CDR3 DNA reads TGTGCCAGCAGCCCGACAGGGGGCTGGGAGACCCAGTACTTC. It encodes CASSPTGGWETQYF.